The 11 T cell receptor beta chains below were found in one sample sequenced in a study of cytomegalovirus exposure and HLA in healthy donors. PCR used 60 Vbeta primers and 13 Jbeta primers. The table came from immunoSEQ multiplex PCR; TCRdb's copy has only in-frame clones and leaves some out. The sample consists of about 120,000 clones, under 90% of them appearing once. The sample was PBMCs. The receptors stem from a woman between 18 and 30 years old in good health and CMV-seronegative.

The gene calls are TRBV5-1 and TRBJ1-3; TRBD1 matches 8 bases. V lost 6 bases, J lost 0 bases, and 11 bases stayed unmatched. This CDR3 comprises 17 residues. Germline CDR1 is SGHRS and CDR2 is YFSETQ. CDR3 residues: CASTLGQVMSSGNTIYF. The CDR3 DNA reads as TGCGCCAGCACCCTGGGACAGGTGATGAGCTCTGGAAACACCATATATTTT.

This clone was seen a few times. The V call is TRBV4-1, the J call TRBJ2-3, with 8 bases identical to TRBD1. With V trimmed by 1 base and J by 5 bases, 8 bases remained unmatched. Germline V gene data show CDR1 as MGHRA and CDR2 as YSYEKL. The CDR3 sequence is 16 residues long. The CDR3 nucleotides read TGCGCCAGCAGCCAAGTAGGCAGGGGGCGAAGAGATACGCAGTATTTT. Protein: CASSQVGRGRRDTQYF.

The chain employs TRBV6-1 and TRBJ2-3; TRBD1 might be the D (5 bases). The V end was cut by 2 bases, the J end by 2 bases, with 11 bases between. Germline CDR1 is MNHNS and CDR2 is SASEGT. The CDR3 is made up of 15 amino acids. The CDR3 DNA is TGTGCCAGCAGTGAAAGCACAGGCTCCACAGATACGCAGTATTTT. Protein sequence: CASSESTGSTDTQYF.

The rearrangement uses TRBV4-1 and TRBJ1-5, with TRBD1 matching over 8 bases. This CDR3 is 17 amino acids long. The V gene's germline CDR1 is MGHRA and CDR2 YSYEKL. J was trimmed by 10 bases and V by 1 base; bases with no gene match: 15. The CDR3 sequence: CASSQAGLTGTGNPQHF. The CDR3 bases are TGCGCCAGCAGCCAAGCGGGCCTAACCGGGACAGGAAATCCCCAGCATTTT.

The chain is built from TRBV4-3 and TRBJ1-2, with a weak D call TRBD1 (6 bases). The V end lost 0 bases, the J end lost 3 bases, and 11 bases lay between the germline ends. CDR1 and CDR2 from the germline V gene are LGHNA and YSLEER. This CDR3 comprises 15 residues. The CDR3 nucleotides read TGCGCCAGCAGCCAAGAACAGGGAGTATACTATGGCTACACCTTC. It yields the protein CASSQEQGVYYGYTF.

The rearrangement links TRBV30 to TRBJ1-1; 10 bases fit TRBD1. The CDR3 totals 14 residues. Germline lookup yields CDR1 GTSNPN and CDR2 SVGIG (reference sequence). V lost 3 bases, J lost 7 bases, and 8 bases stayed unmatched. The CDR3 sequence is CAWSSGTGANEAFF. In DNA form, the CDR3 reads TGTGCCTGGAGCTCGGGGACAGGGGCCAATGAAGCTTTCTTT.

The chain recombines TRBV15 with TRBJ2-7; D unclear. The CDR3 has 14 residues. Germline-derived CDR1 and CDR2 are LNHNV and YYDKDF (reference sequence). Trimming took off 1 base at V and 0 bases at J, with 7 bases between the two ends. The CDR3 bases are TGTGCCACCAGCAGAGCAGTTACCTCCTACGAGCAGTACTTC. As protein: CATSRAVTSYEQYF.

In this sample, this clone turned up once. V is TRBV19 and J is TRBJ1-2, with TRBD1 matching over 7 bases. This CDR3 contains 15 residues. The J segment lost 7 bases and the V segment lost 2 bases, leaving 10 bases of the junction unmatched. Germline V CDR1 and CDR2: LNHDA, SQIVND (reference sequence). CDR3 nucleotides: TGTGCCAGTAGTATATCTTCGGGACAGCCGGGTGGCTACACCTTC. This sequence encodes CASSISSGQPGGYTF.

Written as DNA, the CDR3 is TGTGCCAGCAGCGGTGGGACAGGGAAGGTTGACATTCAGTACTTC. Its protein is CASSGGTGKVDIQYF. V gene TRBV25-1 combines with J gene TRBJ2-4; 9 nucleotides line up with TRBD1. The CDR3 is 15 residues long. Germline values: CDR1 MGHDK, CDR2 SYGVNS. Germline trimming cut 6 bases from V and 8 bases from J; bases unmatched to any gene: 11.

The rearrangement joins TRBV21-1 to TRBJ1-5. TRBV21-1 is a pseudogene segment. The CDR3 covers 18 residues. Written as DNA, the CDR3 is TGTGCCAGCAGCAAAATATTGTCCCGGGGGACGGGCAATCAGCCCCAGCATTTT. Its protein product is CASSKILSRGTGNQPQHF.

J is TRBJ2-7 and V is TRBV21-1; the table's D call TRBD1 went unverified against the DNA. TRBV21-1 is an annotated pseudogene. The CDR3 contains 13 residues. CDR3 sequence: CASRPGQLSEQYF. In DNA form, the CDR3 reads TGTGCCAGCAGGCCGGGACAGTTGTCGGAGCAGTACTTC.